This T cell receptor beta chain was found in a study of cytomegalovirus exposure and HLA in healthy donors. Findings and caveats of the study: CMV antigen specificity was confirmed in vitro for a few CMV-associated chains. Most TCR sequences showed up rarely, but some public TCRs showed up in many donors. The TCR clusters that emerged in the first cohort tended, a later analysis found, to co-occur in the 110 or so validation repertoires.

Note on this clone: What it recognizes is unknown.

The donors were part of the validation cohort, which consisted of under 150 subjects and was separate from the first cohort of about 720 subjects. This table comes from immunoSEQ multiplex PCR, and its TCRdb copy is limited to in-frame clones, with some not included. This table holds under 110,000 clones, around 89% found once. The CDR3 spans 18 residues. With V trimmed by 3 bases and J by 3 bases, 14 bases remained unmatched. Germline V gene data show CDR1 as MNHEY and CDR2 as SMNVEV (reference sequence). Material for sequencing was PBMCs. This TCR was sampled from a woman aged 18-29 years in good health and CMV-seropositive. The chain uses TRBV27 and TRBJ2-7; 10 bases are a match to TRBD1. The CDR3 loop is CASSFHQDRGLRYYEQYV. The DNA for the CDR3 is TGTGCCAGCAGTTTCCATCAAGACAGGGGGCTTCGATACTACGAGCAGTACGTC.